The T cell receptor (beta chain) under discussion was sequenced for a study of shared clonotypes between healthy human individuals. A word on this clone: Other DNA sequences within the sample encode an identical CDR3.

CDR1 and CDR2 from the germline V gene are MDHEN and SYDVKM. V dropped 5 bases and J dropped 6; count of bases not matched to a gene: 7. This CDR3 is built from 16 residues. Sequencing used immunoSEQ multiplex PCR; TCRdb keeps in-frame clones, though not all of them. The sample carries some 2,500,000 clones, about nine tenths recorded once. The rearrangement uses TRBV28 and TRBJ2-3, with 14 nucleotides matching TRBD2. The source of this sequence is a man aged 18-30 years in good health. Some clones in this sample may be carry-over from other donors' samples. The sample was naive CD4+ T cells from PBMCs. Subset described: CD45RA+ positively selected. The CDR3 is CASSLPGLAGVDTQYF. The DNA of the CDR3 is TGTGCCAGCAGTCTACCGGGACTAGCGGGGGTTGATACGCAGTATTTT.